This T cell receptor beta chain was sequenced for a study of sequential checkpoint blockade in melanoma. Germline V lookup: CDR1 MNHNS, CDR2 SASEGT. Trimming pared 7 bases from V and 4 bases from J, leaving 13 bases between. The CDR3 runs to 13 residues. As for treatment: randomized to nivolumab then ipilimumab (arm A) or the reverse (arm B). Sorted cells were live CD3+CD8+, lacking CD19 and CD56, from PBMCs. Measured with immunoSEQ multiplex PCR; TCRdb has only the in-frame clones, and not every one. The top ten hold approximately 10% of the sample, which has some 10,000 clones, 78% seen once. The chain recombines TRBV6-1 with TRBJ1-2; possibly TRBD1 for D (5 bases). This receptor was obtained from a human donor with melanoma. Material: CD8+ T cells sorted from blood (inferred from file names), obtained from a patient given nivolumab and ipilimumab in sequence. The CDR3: CASTQGFRYGYTF. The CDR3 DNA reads TGTGCCAGCACTCAGGGCTTTCGCTATGGCTACACCTTC.